The entry below describes one T cell receptor beta chain. Its antigen is currently not known. The input lacks base qualities; no much larger clone sits a single base away. Systemically healthy Caucasian individuals from Russia, 35 to 50 in total and aged 6 to 90 years, were included as donors. Around 10 milliliters of peripheral blood were drawn from each donor into EDTA-treated Vacutainer tubes. PBMCs were isolated by Ficoll-Paque density-gradient centrifugation, with at least 6 million obtained per sample. Total RNA was extracted from PBMCs with Trizol reagent, with at least 6 micrograms obtained per sample. For every donor, flow cytometry on a PBMC aliquot measured the percentage of naive CD45RAhigh/CD27high T cells. The data were obtained in a study of blood T cells in healthy people across ages (dated by TCRdb to between 2014 and 2017). Regarding the complete study: In model experiments, template switching captured about one uniquely barcoded TCR beta cDNA molecule for every two T cells. Using the same blood draw, the study looked at two additional independent replicas of 1 million unique cDNA reads for two donors, one aged 18 to 30 and the other aged 80 or older. To avoid experimental bias, donors of different ages were spread randomly across the sequencing lanes. The donors were split into four age groups: young (average approximately 16 years), middle-aged (more than 35), aged (roughly 60) and long-lived (over 75). Age-related changes in TCR beta repertoire diversity were measured in the study by deep sequencing normalized with unique cDNA molecular identifiers. Overall study results and their limits: Conclusive comparison of naive and antigen-experienced compartments was prevented by the profiling of bulk unsorted PBMCs. Observed TCR beta diversity per million T cells fell roughly linearly with age, and a significant reduction was already apparent by age around 40. Estimates of total diversity based on one million sequenced T cells were regarded as lower bounds and as underestimates. Compared with the aged group, the long-lived group had more naive CD4+ T cells, fewer expanded clones and increased TCR diversity, suggesting age selection. Donor CMV infection status was unknown, potentially confounding age-related changes in expanded clonotypes. There was a strong correlation between observed TCR beta diversity and the percentage of naive T cells measured by flow cytometry.

The CDR3 holds 15 amino acids from the cysteine to the phenylalanine. Solely the CDR3 DNA is kept, with 45 bases framed from the first base. Sequences SGHRS (CDR1) and YFSETQ (CDR2) are obtained from the germline V gene. V gives up 4 bases and J gives up 4 bases, and the segment between their germline ends measures 16 bases. Library preparation employed 5' RACE. Sequenced on an Illumina HiSeq 2500. A second PCR of roughly 7 to 12 cycles was performed with a sample-barcoded 5' primer and a J-beta primer mix. A template-switch 5' adaptor carrying 12 random nucleotides introduced a unique molecular identifier onto each TCR beta cDNA molecule. Each sample yielded at least 3 million CDR3-containing paired-end reads. First-strand cDNA synthesis was performed from all RNA using the Mint cDNA synthesis kit, with priming by a TRBC-specific oligonucleotide. Following uracil-DNA glycosylase treatment, a first 18-cycle PCR with universal primers M1SS and BC2_uni_R was performed on all cDNA. The published analysis was carried out like this. For normalization, 1 million high-quality reads were randomly selected from each sample, with every read carrying a distinct molecular identifier. Reads sharing molecular identifiers were discarded rather than binned into consensus sequences. MiTCR, with a Q25 quality threshold and the strictest error-elimination algorithm, was used for CDR3 identification, clonotype clustering and error correction. A nonparametric unseen species model using Euler transformation provided a lower-bound estimate of total TCR beta diversity. TCRdb passed the public sequencing reads through fastp at Q25 and MiXCR, retaining productive beta sequences. Each entry merges the rows of one CDR3 protein and shows their most common DNA and genes. The V and J calls shown here were made by TCRdb, not taken from the authors' results. This sample comprises around 1.7 million distinct CDR3 sequences, under 30% of them detected only once. The ten largest account for less than 9.5% of the sample.

This chain is built from TRBV5-1 and TRBJ2-3, with TRBD1 tentatively as D gene (7 bases match). What was sequenced was blood. The receptor comes from a woman younger than 45 in good health. In nucleotides, the sequence is TGCGCCAGCAGCCCGGGACGCAGGGGGGCAGATACGCAGTATTTT. Its product reads: CASSPGRRGADTQYF.